This T cell receptor beta chain was captured by sequencing in a study of spatial heterogeneity in lung cancer. Ten or more counts support this clonotype. Its antigen is not identified. This beta chain is a stray sequence in a library constructed for alpha chains; its clone size is not meaningful. V lost 4 bases to trimming and J lost 2 bases, with 7 bases between them. The CDR3 extends over 13 amino acids. Germline V gives CDR1 LGHNA, CDR2 YSLEER. The study, taken as a whole, reports: Ubiquitous expanded tumor TCRs showed up in blood more at resection than follow-up.

The time point is: sample taken at primary tumor resection. Whole RNA obtained from tumor, nontumor lung or frozen PBMC underwent sequencing without sorting. Around 70 TRACERx patients with early, untreated non-small cell lung cancer donated samples. TCRdb used MiXCR to reprocess the 5' RACE reads, holding one entry per CDR3 protein. The sample has approximately 11,000 distinct CDR3 sequences, more than 3% seen once. The J gene is TRBJ2-3, the V gene TRBV4-3; perhaps TRBD2 as D (6 bases). Material: PBMCs, obtained at surgery. The source of this sequence is a female donor with early-stage non-small cell lung cancer. In DNA, the CDR3 is TGCGCCAGCAGCCTGGGACTCACAGATACGCAGTATTTT. This encodes CASSLGLTDTQYF.